The present entry profiles one T cell receptor (beta chain) with its context. Germline and junction disagree at one end, which may indicate a read error. The data belong to a study of T cells in narcolepsy. This CDR3 is 19 amino acids long. The germline V gene has CDR1 SGHTA and CDR2 FQGTGA. Method: immunoSEQ multiplex PCR; TCRdb's copy keeps in-frame clones and lacks some. The sample consists of tens of thousands of clones, roughly 74% of them appearing once. This clonotype was sampled from a human donor with narcolepsy. The specimen was CD45RA- memory CD4+ T cells from PBMCs. The chain is built from TRBV7-3 and TRBJ1-3; D is unclear. The CDR3 DNA follows: TGTGCCAGCAGCCCAAACCTCGTCGAGGGCTTATCCTCTGGAAACATCATATATTTT. Translated: CASSPNLVEGLSSGNIIYF. Drawing the rest from reference TRBV7-3 and TRBJ1-3, the complete variable domain is GAGVSQTPSNKVTEKGKYVELRCDPISGHTALYWYRQSLGQGPEFLIYFQGTGAADDSGLPNDRFFAVRPEGSVSTLKIQRTERGDSAVYLCASSPNLVEGLSSGNIIYFGEGSWLTVV.